This T cell receptor beta chain was recovered during a study of blood T cell repertoires in COVID-19. Study summary: Samples taken during acute and convalescent COVID-19 were collected in the United States, Italy and Spain. T cells, B-cell-depleted T cells, or PBMCs provided the cDNA or gDNA that served as material.

This clone came up once. Trimming took off 2 bases at V and 3 bases at J, with 10 bases between the two ends. The CDR3 length is 15 residues. The germline V gene encodes CDR1 LNHDA and CDR2 SQIVND (reference sequence). Source study methods: Estimates of nucleated cell counts were drawn from the amplification of reference gene primers. Profiled with immunoSEQ multiplex PCR; TCRdb holds only in-frame clones, not every one. V and J calls and clone size are given by that table; D and trimming were obtained from the DNA. The sample contains some 270,000 clones, 89% of which appear only once. This chain uses TRBV19 with TRBJ1-4; TRBD1 might be the D (5 bases). This TCR derives from a woman aged 40 to 50 who had recovered from COVID-19. Sequenced input: peripheral blood. DNA of the CDR3: TGTGCCAGTAGTATATTATCGGGGGCTAATGAAAAACTGTTTTTT. Translating it yields CASSILSGANEKLFF.